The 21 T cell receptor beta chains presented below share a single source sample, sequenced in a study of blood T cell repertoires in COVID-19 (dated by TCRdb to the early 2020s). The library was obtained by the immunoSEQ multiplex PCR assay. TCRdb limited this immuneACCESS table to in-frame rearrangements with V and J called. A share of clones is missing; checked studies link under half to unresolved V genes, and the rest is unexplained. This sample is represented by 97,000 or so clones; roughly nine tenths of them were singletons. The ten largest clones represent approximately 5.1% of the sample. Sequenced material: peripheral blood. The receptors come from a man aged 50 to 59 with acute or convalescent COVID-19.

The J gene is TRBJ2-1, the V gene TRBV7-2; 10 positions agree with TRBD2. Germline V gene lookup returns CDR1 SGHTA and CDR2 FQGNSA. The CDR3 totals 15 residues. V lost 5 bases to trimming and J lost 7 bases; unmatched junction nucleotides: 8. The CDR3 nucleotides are TGTGCCAGCAGCCCCAGCGGGAGGGCTCAAAATGAGCAGTTCTTC. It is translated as CASSPSGRAQNEQFF. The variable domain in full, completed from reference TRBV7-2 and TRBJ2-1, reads GAGVSQSPSNKVTEKGKDVELRCDPISGHTALYWYRQSLGQGLEFLIYFQGNSAPDKSGLPSDRFSAERTGGSVSTLTIQRTQQEDSAVYLCASSPSGRAQNEQFFGPGTRLTVL.

The CDR3 nucleotides are TGTGCCAGTAGTAAACCACAGGGGGCGCGAGGCTACACCTTC. Amino acid sequence: CASSKPQGARGYTF. The genes are TRBV19 and TRBJ1-2; 9 bases are a match to TRBD1. The CDR3 has 14 amino acids. Germline lookup yields CDR1 LNHDA and CDR2 SQIVND (reference sequence). With 4 bases clipped from V and 8 bases from J, the junction kept 8 bases outside the gene matches.

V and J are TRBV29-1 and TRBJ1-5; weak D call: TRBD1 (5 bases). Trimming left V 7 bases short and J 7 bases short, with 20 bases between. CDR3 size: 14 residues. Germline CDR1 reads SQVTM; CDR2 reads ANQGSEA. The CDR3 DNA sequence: TGCAGCGCCTATAACCCAGGGAGGAACCAGCCCCAGCATTTT. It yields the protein CSAYNPGRNQPQHF.

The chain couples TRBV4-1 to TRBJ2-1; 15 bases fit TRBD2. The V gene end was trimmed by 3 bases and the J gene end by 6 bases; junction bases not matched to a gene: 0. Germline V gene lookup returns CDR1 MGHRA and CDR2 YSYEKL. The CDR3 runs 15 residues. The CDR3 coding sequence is TGCGCCAGCAGCCAGGGACTAGCGGGAGGCAATGAGCAGTTCTTC. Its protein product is CASSQGLAGGNEQFF.

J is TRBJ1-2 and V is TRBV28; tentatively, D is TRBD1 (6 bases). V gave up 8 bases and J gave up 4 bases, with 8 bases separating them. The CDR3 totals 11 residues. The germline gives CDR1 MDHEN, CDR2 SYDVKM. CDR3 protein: CASAGVYGYTF. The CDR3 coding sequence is TGTGCCAGCGCAGGGGTCTATGGCTACACCTTC.

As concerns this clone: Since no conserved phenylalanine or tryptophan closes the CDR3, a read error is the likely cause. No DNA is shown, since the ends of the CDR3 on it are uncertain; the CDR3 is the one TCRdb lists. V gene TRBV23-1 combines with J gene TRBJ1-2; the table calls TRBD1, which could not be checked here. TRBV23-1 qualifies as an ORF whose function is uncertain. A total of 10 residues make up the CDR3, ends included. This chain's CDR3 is CASSAWTGTS.

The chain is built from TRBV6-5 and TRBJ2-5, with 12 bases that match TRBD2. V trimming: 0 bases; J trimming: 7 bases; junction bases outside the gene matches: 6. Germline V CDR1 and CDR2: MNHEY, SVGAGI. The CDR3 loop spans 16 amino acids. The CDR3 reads CASSYSLAGGSGTQYF. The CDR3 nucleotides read TGTGCCAGCAGTTACTCTCTAGCGGGGGGGTCGGGGACCCAGTACTTC.

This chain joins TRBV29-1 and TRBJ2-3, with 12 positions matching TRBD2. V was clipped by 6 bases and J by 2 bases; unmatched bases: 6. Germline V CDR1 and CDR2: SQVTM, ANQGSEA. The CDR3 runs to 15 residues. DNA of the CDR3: TGCAGCGTCTCGACTAGCGGGAGTTTCACAGATACGCAGTATTTT. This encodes CSVSTSGSFTDTQYF.

Here the CDR3 reads CASSFMRRVTEAFF. Written as DNA, the CDR3 is TGTGCCAGCAGCTTTATGAGGCGAGTCACTGAAGCTTTCTTT. The V call is TRBV7-8, the J call TRBJ1-1, with D unresolved. Trimming cost V 3 bases and J 4 bases, with 12 bases left between them. Germline values: CDR1 SGHVS, CDR2 FQNEAQ. The CDR3 spans 14 residues. Full variable domain (outside the CDR3, taken from reference TRBV7-8 and TRBJ1-1): GAGVSQSPRYKVAKRGQDVALRCDPISGHVSLFWYQQALGQGPEFLTYFQNEAQLDKSGLPSDRFFAERPEGSVSTLKIQRTQQEDSAVYLCASSFMRRVTEAFFGQGTRLTVV.

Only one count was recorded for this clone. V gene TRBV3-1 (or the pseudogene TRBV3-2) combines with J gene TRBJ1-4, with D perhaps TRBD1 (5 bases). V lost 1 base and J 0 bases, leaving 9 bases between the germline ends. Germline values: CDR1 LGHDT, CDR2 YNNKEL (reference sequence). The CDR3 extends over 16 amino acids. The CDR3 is CASSQGQRATNEKLFF. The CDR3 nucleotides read TGTGCCAGCAGCCAAGGACAGCGTGCAACTAATGAAAAACTGTTTTTT.

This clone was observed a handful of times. The chain's CDR3 is CSVEQTGANTDTQYF. In DNA, the CDR3 is TGCAGCGTTGAACAGACAGGGGCTAACACAGATACGCAGTATTTT. The chain carries TRBV29-1 and TRBJ2-3; 8 nucleotides agree with TRBD1. The V and J ends lost 2 bases and 2 bases, in that order; junction bases with no gene match: 6. Germline-derived CDR1 and CDR2 are SQVTM and ANQGSEA. The CDR3 sequence is 15 residues long.

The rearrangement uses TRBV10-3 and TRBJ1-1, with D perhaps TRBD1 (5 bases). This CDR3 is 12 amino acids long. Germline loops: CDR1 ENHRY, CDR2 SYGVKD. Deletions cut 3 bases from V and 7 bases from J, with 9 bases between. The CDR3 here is CAISDPGGEAFF. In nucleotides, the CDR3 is TGTGCCATCAGTGACCCGGGGGGTGAAGCTTTCTTT.

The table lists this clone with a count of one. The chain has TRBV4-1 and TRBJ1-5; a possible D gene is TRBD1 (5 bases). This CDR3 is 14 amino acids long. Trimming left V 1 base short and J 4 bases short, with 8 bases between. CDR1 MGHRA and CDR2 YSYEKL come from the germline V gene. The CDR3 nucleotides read TGCGCCAGCAGCCAAGGGGCAGGGAATCAGCCCCAGCATTTT. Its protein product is CASSQGAGNQPQHF.

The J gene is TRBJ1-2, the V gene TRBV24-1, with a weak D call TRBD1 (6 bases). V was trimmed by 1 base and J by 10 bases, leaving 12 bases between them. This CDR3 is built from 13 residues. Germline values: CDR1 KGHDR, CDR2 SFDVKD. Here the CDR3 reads CATSDFAGGDYTF. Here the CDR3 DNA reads TGTGCCACCAGTGATTTCGCGGGGGGCGACTACACCTTC.

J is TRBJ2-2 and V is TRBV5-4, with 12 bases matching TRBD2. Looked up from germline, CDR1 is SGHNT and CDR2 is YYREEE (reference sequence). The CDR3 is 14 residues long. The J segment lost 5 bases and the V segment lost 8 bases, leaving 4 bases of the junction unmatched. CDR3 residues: CASRLAGDTGELFF. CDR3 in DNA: TGTGCCAGTCGACTAGCGGGAGATACCGGGGAGCTGTTTTTT.

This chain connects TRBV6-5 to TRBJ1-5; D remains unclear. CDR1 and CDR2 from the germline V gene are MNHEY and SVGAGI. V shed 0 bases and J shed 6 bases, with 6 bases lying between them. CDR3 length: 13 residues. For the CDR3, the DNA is TGTGCCAGCAGTTACTCCTACCGTCAGCCCCAGCATTTT. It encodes CASSYSYRQPQHF.

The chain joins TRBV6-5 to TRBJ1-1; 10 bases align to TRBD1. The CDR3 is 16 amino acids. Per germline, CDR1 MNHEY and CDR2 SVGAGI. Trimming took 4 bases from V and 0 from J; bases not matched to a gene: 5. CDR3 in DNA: TGTGCCAGCAGTTCCCCGACAGGGGGCCTGAACACTGAAGCTTTCTTT. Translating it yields CASSSPTGGLNTEAFF.

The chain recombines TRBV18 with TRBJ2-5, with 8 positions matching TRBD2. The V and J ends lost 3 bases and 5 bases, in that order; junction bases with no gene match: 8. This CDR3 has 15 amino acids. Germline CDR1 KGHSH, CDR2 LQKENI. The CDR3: CASSPALAEGETQYF. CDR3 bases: TGTGCCAGCTCACCGGCACTAGCGGAGGGGGAGACCCAGTACTTC.

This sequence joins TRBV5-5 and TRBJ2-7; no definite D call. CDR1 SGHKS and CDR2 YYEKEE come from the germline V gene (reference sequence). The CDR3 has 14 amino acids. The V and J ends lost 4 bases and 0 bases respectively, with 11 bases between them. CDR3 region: CASSEIVSSYEQYF. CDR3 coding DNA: TGTGCCAGCAGCGAGATAGTTTCCTCCTACGAGCAGTACTTC.

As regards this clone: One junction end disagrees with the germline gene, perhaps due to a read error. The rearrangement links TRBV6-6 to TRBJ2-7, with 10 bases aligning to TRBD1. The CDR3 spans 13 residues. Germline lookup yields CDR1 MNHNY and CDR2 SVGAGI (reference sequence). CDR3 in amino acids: CASHRGQGNEPYF. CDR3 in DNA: TGTGCCAGCCACCGGGGACAGGGGAACGAGCCGTACTTC.

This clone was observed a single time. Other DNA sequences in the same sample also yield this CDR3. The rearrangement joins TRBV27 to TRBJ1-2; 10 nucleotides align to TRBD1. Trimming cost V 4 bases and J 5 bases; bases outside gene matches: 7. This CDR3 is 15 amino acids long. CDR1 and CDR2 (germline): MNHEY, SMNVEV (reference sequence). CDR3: CASSYRDRGRYGYTF. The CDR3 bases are TGTGCCAGCAGTTACCGGGACAGGGGCCGTTATGGCTACACCTTC.